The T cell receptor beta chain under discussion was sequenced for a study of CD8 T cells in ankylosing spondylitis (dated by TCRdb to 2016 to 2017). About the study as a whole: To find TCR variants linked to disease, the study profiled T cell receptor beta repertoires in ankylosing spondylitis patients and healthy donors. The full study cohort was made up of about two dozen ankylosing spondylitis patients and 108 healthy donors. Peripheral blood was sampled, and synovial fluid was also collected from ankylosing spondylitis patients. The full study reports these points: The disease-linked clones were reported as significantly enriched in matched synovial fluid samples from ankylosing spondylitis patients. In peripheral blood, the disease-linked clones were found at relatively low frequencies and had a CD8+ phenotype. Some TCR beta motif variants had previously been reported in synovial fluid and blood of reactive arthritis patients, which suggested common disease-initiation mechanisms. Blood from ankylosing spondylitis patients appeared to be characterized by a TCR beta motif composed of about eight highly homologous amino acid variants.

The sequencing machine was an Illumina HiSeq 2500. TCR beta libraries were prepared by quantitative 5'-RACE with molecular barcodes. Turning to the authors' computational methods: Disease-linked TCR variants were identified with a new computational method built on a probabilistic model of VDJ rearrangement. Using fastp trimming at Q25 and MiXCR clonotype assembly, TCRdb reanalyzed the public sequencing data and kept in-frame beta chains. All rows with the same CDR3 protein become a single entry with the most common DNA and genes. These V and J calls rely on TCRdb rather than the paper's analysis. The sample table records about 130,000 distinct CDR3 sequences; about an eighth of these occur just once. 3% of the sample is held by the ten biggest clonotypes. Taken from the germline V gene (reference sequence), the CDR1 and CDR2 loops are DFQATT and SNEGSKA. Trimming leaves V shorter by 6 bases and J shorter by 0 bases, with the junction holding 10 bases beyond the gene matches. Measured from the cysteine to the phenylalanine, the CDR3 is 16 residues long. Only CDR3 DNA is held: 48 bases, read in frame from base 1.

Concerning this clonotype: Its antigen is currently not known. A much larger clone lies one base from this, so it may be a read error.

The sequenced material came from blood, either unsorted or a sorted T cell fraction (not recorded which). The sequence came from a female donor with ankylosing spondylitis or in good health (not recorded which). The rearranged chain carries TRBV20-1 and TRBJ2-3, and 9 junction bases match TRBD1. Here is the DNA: TGCAGTGCCAAGCCTACAGGGGGCCCGAGCACAGATACGCAGTATTTT. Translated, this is CSAKPTGGPSTDTQYF.